Following are 29 T cell receptor beta chains from one sample sequenced in a study of CD8 T cells in Susac syndrome. A quantity of about 0.5 to 1 ug RNA underwent reverse transcription using random hexamers. TCRdb processed the immunoSEQ multiplex PCR reads anew with MiXCR; each CDR3 protein has one entry. Altogether around 140,000 distinct CDR3 sequences are present, 80% to 85% being singletons, with the ten largest covering 0.51%. The source material was CD8+ T cells from PBMCs. The receptors originated from a human donor with multiple sclerosis.

This chain uses TRBV27 with TRBJ2-2; maybe TRBD2 (6 bases). The germline V gene has CDR1 MNHEY and CDR2 SMNVEV (reference sequence). Trimming shortened V by 2 bases and J by 1 base, and 11 bases separated the two germline ends. CDR3 size: 16 residues. The CDR3 spells CASSLLSGENTGELFF. In DNA form, the CDR3 reads TGTGCCAGCAGTTTACTCTCGGGGGAGAACACCGGGGAGCTGTTTTTT.

The chain combines TRBV14 with TRBJ1-1; D perhaps matches TRBD1 (6 bases). Germline CDR1 SGHDN, CDR2 FVKESK. The CDR3 is 17 residues long. V was shortened by 1 base and J by 7 bases, with 22 bases between the two germline ends. The CDR3 protein is CASSQAGVGDTWDEAFF. CDR3 nucleotide sequence: TGTGCCAGCAGCCAAGCGGGGGTGGGGGACACCTGGGATGAAGCTTTCTTT.

The chain is built from TRBV12-3 or TRBV12-4 and TRBJ1-1, with D perhaps TRBD1 (6 bases). The CDR3 is 12 residues long. The V and J ends lost 3 bases and 11 bases respectively, with 13 bases between them. The CDR3 DNA follows: TGTGCCAGCAGTTTGGGGGACATTGGGGCTTTCTTT. Translation: CASSLGDIGAFF.

This rearrangement joins TRBV25-1 to TRBJ2-1, with D possibly being TRBD2 (6 bases). Germline loops: CDR1 MGHDK, CDR2 SYGVNS. Trimming left V 6 bases short and J 2 bases short, with 14 bases between. The CDR3 consists of 15 residues. The CDR3 region has the DNA TGTGCCAGCAGCGCGGGGCGGGCGCCCTACAATGAGCAGTTCTTC. This translates into CASSAGRAPYNEQFF.

This clonotype was seen just once. This sequence joins TRBV7-9 and TRBJ2-7; the D is unclear. The germline CDR1 and CDR2 sequences are SEHNR and FQNEAQ (reference sequence). Between the trimmed V and J ends, which lost 8 bases and 6 bases, there was a span of 11 bases. There are 11 residues in the CDR3. CDR3 nucleotide sequence: TGTGCCAGCGCAATGTCCCCCGAGCAGTACTTC. It yields the protein CASAMSPEQYF.

This rearrangement joins TRBV20-1 to TRBJ1-5; a possible D gene is TRBD1 (5 bases). The CDR3 consists of 15 residues. V lost 5 bases to trimming and J lost 2 bases, with 16 bases between them. Per the germline V gene, CDR1 is DFQATT and CDR2 is SNEGSKA (reference sequence). The CDR3, as DNA: TGCAGTGCTTACACCCGGGACGTAGGCAATCAGCCCCAGCATTTT. It encodes CSAYTRDVGNQPQHF.

The chain couples TRBV15 to TRBJ2-7, with 11 bases identical to TRBD2. The CDR3 sequence is 17 residues long. Germline CDR1 is LNHNV and CDR2 is YYDKDF (reference sequence). The trim removed 3 bases at V and 5 bases at J, leaving 12 bases unmatched. Here the CDR3 DNA reads TGTGCCACCAGCAGCTCCTCGGTTAGCGGGAGGGCCAACGAGCAGTACGTC. It specifies CATSSSSVSGRANEQYV.

This chain links TRBV6-6 with TRBJ2-7; TRBD1 is a possible D gene (5 bases). Between the trimmed V and J ends, which lost 2 bases and 5 bases, there was a span of 16 bases. Germline loops: CDR1 MNHNY, CDR2 SVGAGI (reference sequence). The CDR3 extends over 15 amino acids. CDR3 region: CASSYRWGHDDEQYF. The CDR3 DNA sequence: TGTGCCAGCAGTTACAGGTGGGGCCACGACGACGAGCAGTACTTC.

This clonotype was seen more than once but under ten times. A junction end diverges from the germline sequence, so it may reflect a read error. The chain uses TRBV6-5 and TRBJ2-3, with D perhaps matching TRBD2 (5 bases). The germline gives CDR1 MNHEY, CDR2 SVGAGI. CDR3 length equals 13 residues. The CDR3 loop reads CASSYSPLAPSLF. The CDR3 DNA follows: TGTGCCAGCAGTTACTCGCCGCTAGCTCCTTCTCTTTTT.

The chain carries TRBV13 and TRBJ2-5; 7 bases align to TRBD1. V shed 2 bases, J shed 4 bases, and the junction held 7 bases outside the gene matches. From germline, CDR1 is PRHDT and CDR2 FYEKMQ (reference sequence). This CDR3 has 15 residues. In nucleotides, the CDR3 is TGTGCCAGCAGCTTACGGCAGGGGGATTTAGAGACCCAGTACTTC. As protein: CASSLRQGDLETQYF.

This chain connects TRBV7-9 to TRBJ2-7; 7 positions match TRBD2. The CDR3 is 16 amino acids. J was trimmed by 3 bases and V by 5 bases; bases with no gene match: 13. Germline CDR1 SEHNR, CDR2 FQNEAQ (reference sequence). The CDR3 bases are TGTGCCAGCAGCGCCCCGGAGAGGGAGGGCCGCTACGAGCAGTACGTC. Encoded protein: CASSAPEREGRYEQYV.

This clonotype was counted only a few times. This chain joins TRBV7-2 and TRBJ2-5; D perhaps matches TRBD1 (7 bases). The CDR3 extends over 15 amino acids. Per germline, CDR1 SGHTA and CDR2 FQGNSA. The V end lost 0 bases, the J end lost 4 bases, and 12 bases lay between the germline ends. In DNA form, the CDR3 reads TGTGCCAGCAGCTTAGCAACAGGGGAGGTAGAGACCCAGTACTTC. Its protein product is CASSLATGEVETQYF.

V is TRBV11-2 and J is TRBJ2-1; D gene ambiguous. The V gene lost 3 bases and the J gene lost 5 bases, with 17 bases spanning the gap. CDR1 is SGHAT and CDR2 is FQNNGV in the germline V gene. The length of the CDR3 is 16 residues. CDR3 DNA: TGTGCCAGCAGCTTTGTGTGGGGTCTAGATGACAATGAGCAGTTCTTC. Translating gives CASSFVWGLDDNEQFF.

This chain links TRBV9 with TRBJ2-1, with a tentative D call TRBD2 (6 bases). V was trimmed by 3 bases and J by 5 bases, leaving 12 bases between them. Germline V lookup: CDR1 SGDLS, CDR2 YYNGEE. The length of the CDR3 is 14 residues. Here the CDR3 DNA reads TGTGCCAGCAGCGGCGGGGACCCTGACAATGAGCAGTTCTTC. Translated, it gives CASSGGDPDNEQFF. The whole variable domain, filled in from reference TRBV9 and TRBJ2-1, reads DSGVTQTPKHLITATGQRVTLRCSPRSGDLSVYWYQQSLDQGLQFLIQYYNGEERAKGNILERFSAQQFPDLHSELNLSSLELGDSALYFCASSGGDPDNEQFFGPGTRLTVL.

This chain joins TRBV19 and TRBJ2-2, with 7 bases lining up with TRBD2. V shed 6 bases and J 4 bases; nucleotides not matched to a gene: 11. The CDR3 runs to 16 residues. Germline lookup yields CDR1 LNHDA and CDR2 SQIVND (reference sequence). DNA for the CDR3: TGTGCCAGTAGCGTCCTCAGCGGGGCCCTCACCGGGGAGCTGTTTTTT. This codes for CASSVLSGALTGELFF.

V is TRBV12-3 or TRBV12-4 and J is TRBJ1-5; D is unresolved. This CDR3 spans 13 amino acids. The V end lost 1 base, the J end lost 6 bases, and 7 bases lay between the germline ends. The CDR3 nucleotides are TGTGCCAGCAGTTTAGATTTGGGTCAGCCCCAGCATTTT. Translation gives CASSLDLGQPQHF.

This clonotype has only one observation. The rearrangement uses TRBV29-1 and TRBJ2-7; D is possibly TRBD2 (5 bases). The CDR3 consists of 12 residues. Germline CDR1 and CDR2: SQVTM and ANQGSEA. The ends were cut back, 5 bases at V and 5 bases at J, with 13 bases in the middle. The CDR3 reads CSVRSGEDEQYF. The CDR3, as DNA: TGCAGCGTTAGGAGCGGAGAGGACGAGCAGTACTTC.

This sequence joins TRBV20-1 and TRBJ2-2; no firm D call. This CDR3 has 15 amino acids. V was clipped by 0 bases and J by 1 base, with 9 bases between them. Looked up from germline, CDR1 is DFQATT and CDR2 is SNEGSKA (reference sequence). The CDR3 region has the DNA TGCAGTGCTAGAGATCGGGTAGGGAACACCGGGGAGCTGTTTTTT. Translated: CSARDRVGNTGELFF.

Here the CDR3 DNA reads TGTGCCAGCAGCCCCGGAGCTGAGCAGTTCTTC. This translates into CASSPGAEQFF. This sequence joins TRBV11-1 and TRBJ2-1; D uncertain. Trimming stripped 5 bases from V and 9 bases from J, with 8 bases between. The germline V gene has CDR1 SGHAT and CDR2 FQDESV (reference sequence). CDR3 size: 11 residues.

V is TRBV6-2 or TRBV6-3 and J is TRBJ2-1; a weak D match, TRBD1 (6 bases). The germline CDR1 and CDR2 sequences are MNHEY and SVGEGT. V lost 4 bases to trimming and J lost 5 bases, with 21 bases between them. CDR3 length: 17 residues. CDR3 loop: CASSSPNNRQDDNEQFF. The CDR3 DNA reads TGTGCCAGCAGTTCCCCGAACAATCGACAGGACGACAATGAGCAGTTCTTC.

The chain joins TRBV12-3 or TRBV12-4 to TRBJ2-2; the D is unclear. The CDR3 contains 15 residues. V lost 6 bases and J 3 bases, leaving 14 bases between the germline ends. CDR3 region: CASSPTGRDTGELFF. For the CDR3, the DNA is TGTGCCAGCAGCCCAACCGGACGGGACACCGGGGAGCTGTTTTTT.

V and J are TRBV11-2 and TRBJ1-2; TRBD1 might be the D (6 bases). V shed 2 bases and J shed 6 bases, with 16 bases lying between them. Germline values: CDR1 SGHAT, CDR2 FQNNGV. This CDR3 region has 15 residues. The CDR3 DNA is TGTGCCAGCAGCTTAACGGCAGGGGATATTGATGGCTACACCTTC. Residues: CASSLTAGDIDGYTF.

The J gene is TRBJ2-2, the V gene TRBV4-3, with D tentatively TRBD1 (5 bases). This CDR3 region has 17 residues. The V gene lost 0 bases and the J gene lost 6 bases, with 17 bases spanning the gap. The germline V gene has CDR1 LGHNA and CDR2 YSLEER. DNA of the CDR3: TGCGCCAGCAGCCAAGATTGGGCAGGGTTAGGGGCCGGGGAGCTGTTTTTT. Protein: CASSQDWAGLGAGELFF.

This chain uses TRBV11-2 with TRBJ2-7; 14 nucleotides line up with TRBD2. Germline lookup yields CDR1 SGHAT and CDR2 FQNNGV. The CDR3 is 15 amino acids. V lost 4 bases to trimming and J lost 9 bases; unmatched junction nucleotides: 8. The DNA for the CDR3 is TGTGCCAGCAGCTCCAGACTAGCGGGGGGGCTTGCGCAGTACTTC. Its protein is CASSSRLAGGLAQYF.

The chain links TRBV2 to TRBJ1-2; D not resolved. This CDR3 comprises 15 residues. CDR1 and CDR2 (germline): SNHLY, FYNNEI. With 1 base removed from V and 2 bases from J, the gap between germline ends came to 11 bases. The CDR3 bases are TGTGCCAGCAGTGAAGAACGGGTAGGAAACTATGGCTACACCTTC. It translates to CASSEERVGNYGYTF.

The chain couples TRBV2 to TRBJ2-3; TRBD2 aligns across 12 bases. Trimming took 6 bases from V and 2 from J; bases not matched to a gene: 6. Germline CDR1 reads SNHLY; CDR2 reads FYNNEI. CDR3 length: 16 amino acids. As DNA, the CDR3 is TGTGCCAGCAGCACCGGACTAGCGGGGACCACAGATACGCAGTATTTT. Translation: CASSTGLAGTTDTQYF.

The chain carries TRBV20-1 and TRBJ1-4, with TRBD1 as a possible D gene (5 bases). Germline V gene sequence: CDR1 DFQATT, CDR2 SNEGSKA (reference sequence). There are 14 residues in the CDR3. Trimming shortened V by 0 bases and J by 4 bases, and 9 bases separated the two germline ends. The DNA for the CDR3 is TGCAGTGCTAGAGAAGACAGAGATAATGAAAAACTGTTTTTT. This gives the protein CSAREDRDNEKLFF.

This clonotype has only a few counts. The V and J genes are TRBV11-2 and TRBJ2-1; D is perhaps TRBD2 (5 bases). CDR3 length: 13 amino acids. Germline V CDR1 and CDR2: SGHAT, FQNNGV. V lost 3 bases, J lost 6 bases, and 9 bases lay in between. The CDR3 coding sequence is TGTGCCAGCAGCTTCCGGACTGTCAATGAGCAGTTCTTC. Its protein product is CASSFRTVNEQFF. Full variable domain (remainder filled in from reference TRBV11-2 and TRBJ2-1): EAGVAQSPRYKIIEKRQSVAFWCNPISGHATLYWYQQILGQGPKLLIQFQNNGVVDDSQLPKDRFSAERLKGVDSTLKIQPAKLEDSAVYLCASSFRTVNEQFFGPGTRLTVL.

The chain employs TRBV5-5 and TRBJ1-1; D perhaps matches TRBD1 (5 bases). Trimming cost V 1 base and J 1 base, with 11 bases left between them. Looked up from germline, CDR1 is SGHKS and CDR2 is YYEKEE (reference sequence). CDR3 length equals 15 residues. The CDR3 region is CASSLRPGRNTEAFF. The CDR3 region has the DNA TGTGCCAGCAGCTTGCGTCCAGGGAGGAACACTGAAGCTTTCTTT. The variable domain in full, completed from reference TRBV5-5 and TRBJ1-1, reads DAGVTQSPTHLIKTRGQQVTLRCSPISGHKSVSWYQQVLGQGPQFIFQYYEKEERGRGNFPDRFSARQFPNYSSELNVNALLLGDSALYLCASSLRPGRNTEAFFGQGTRLTVV.